This TCR beta chain was sequenced during a study of blood T cell repertoires in COVID-19 (dated by TCRdb to 2019 to 2021). Broadly, across the study: Samples from collaborators originated in the United States, Italy and Spain and spanned both the acute and convalescent phases of COVID-19. The prospective study material was composed of cDNA or gDNA derived from T cells, B-cell-depleted T cells, or PBMCs. Subjects who had been exposed to COVID-19, were actively infected with it, or had recovered from it provided the deeply sampled blood TCRbeta repertoires that made up the dataset. The repertoires were made available in a free public database intended to serve as a resource for research on the immune response to SARS-CoV-2. The samples were drawn from two sources: the first 160 participants of the ongoing ImmuneRACE study, and 950 to 1,500 subjects contributed by 6 global collaborators. A de-identified subject ID, COVID-19 status, age in years and sex were almost always included in the sample metadata. Where HLA class I and class II types were available, the types were taken from metadata supplied by the sample provider, not from assay-based typing. The paper's findings and limits, for the study overall: How much clinical and demographic metadata was included differed by source and by participant, and the metadata was provided uncurated.

About this clone: Its target antigen remains unknown. Qualities for individual bases were not recorded, and no much larger clone is one base off.

The germline V gene encodes CDR1 KGHDR and CDR2 SFDVKD. The cysteine opens and the phenylalanine closes a CDR3 of 15 amino acids. Just the 45-base CDR3 DNA is kept, in frame starting at base 1. V lost 2 bases and J lost 6 bases, and the count of bases not matched to a germline gene is 3. Each collaborating institution followed its own protocols to collect whole blood in K2EDTA tubes. Collaborator samples were shipped for TCRbeta analysis as frozen whole blood, isolated PBMCs, or DNA extracted from either sample type. TCRbeta CDR3 regions were amplified from genomic DNA using the immunoSEQ Assay, a bias-controlled multiplex PCR. Regarding the original processing steps: Nucleated cell counts per sample were estimated from amplification of reference gene primers within the assay. Sequence reads were collapsed and filtered to measure the absolute abundance of every unique TCRbeta CDR3 rearrangement. For each sample, productive Simpson clonality was calculated as the square root of Simpson's diversity index across productive rearrangements. Sourced from immuneACCESS, this table was stored by TCRdb with only in-frame sequences that have V and J called. A share of the clones is absent; for the studies checked, an unresolved V gene accounts for under half, and the remainder has no known explanation. V, J and clone size are those of that table, while D and trimming were read from the DNA. Here the sample has 200,000 to 250,000 clones; about 80% occur a single time. The ten largest clonotypes hold 8.9% of the sample.

Sequences were obtained from peripheral blood. This chain joins TRBV24-1 to TRBJ1-5, with 10 middle bases fitting TRBD1. The receptor was derived from a man at least 80 years old with acute or convalescent COVID-19. The nucleotide sequence reads TGTGCCACCAGTGATTCGACAGGGGGCAGTCAGCCCCAGCATTTT. This gives the protein CATSDSTGGSQPQHF.